This paragraph reports one T cell receptor (beta chain). Its antigen is as yet unknown. These data come from a study of Tregs in tolerant kidney transplant recipients. Study outcomes and limitations: This study did not directly address biological reproducibility.

Some clones are missing from TCRdb's copy, which holds only in-frame ones; the method was immunoSEQ multiplex PCR. The sample has some 64,000 clones, 95% to 98% seen once. Trimming removed 10 bases from V and 3 bases from J; junction bases left unmatched: 4. The germline V gene has CDR1 MGHDK and CDR2 SYGVNS. CDR3 length equals 13 residues. The specimen was Tregs from blood, collected before the transplant. V usage is TRBV25-1 and J usage is TRBJ2-1; 9 bases are shared with TRBD1. The TCR originated in a human donor who received a combined kidney and bone marrow transplant. The CDR3 region is CATGGQGYNEQFF. CDR3 DNA sequence: TGTGCCACCGGGGGACAGGGCTACAATGAGCAGTTCTTC. The complete variable domain, with remaining parts taken from reference TRBV25-1 and TRBJ2-1, reads EADIYQTPRYLVIGTGKKITLECSQTMGHDKMYWYQQDPGMELHLIHYSYGVNSTEKGDLSSESTVSRIRTEHFPLTLESARPSHTSQYLCATGGQGYNEQFFGPGTRLTVL.